This is a list of T cell receptor beta chains from one sample in a study of blood T cell repertoires in COVID-19. Some clones are missing from TCRdb's copy, which holds only in-frame ones; the method was immunoSEQ multiplex PCR. The table shows approximately 270,000 clones, with more than 65% occurring only once. The material sequenced was peripheral blood. The receptor source for this set is a person aged 65-85 years with COVID-19, enrolled during active disease. CDR3s include the opening cysteine and the closing phenylalanine or tryptophan. The order of the fields is V gene, CDR3 length, D gene, J gene, clone size, CDR3 protein, CDR3 DNA. The D gene is left open where the match is weak. Size tells how often a clone was seen (once, few, many) or the class of an expanded clone, and some rows leave it out.

>TRBV19|13|TRBD1|TRBJ1-1|.
CASKGQGATEAFF
TGTGCCAGTAAGGGACAGGGGGCGACTGAAGCTTTCTTT
>TRBV7-2|15|.|TRBJ2-4|.
CASSHAQVWKNIQYF
TGTGCCAGCAGCCATGCCCAGGTCTGGAAAAACATTCAGTACTTC
>TRBV19|16|.|TRBJ1-1|.
CASGRLGIDMNTEAFF
TGTGCCAGTGGGAGACTCGGGATAGACATGAACACTGAAGCTTTCTTT
>TRBV28|13|.|TRBJ1-4|.
CASGAVGWEKLFF
TGTGCCAGCGGGGCCGTAGGGTGGGAAAAACTGTTTTTT
>TRBV7-2|15|TRBD1|TRBJ1-3|.
CASSDNRGTGNTIYF
TGTGCCAGCAGCGACAACAGGGGGACTGGAAACACCATATATTTT
>TRBV18|16|.|TRBJ2-2|.
CASSPRSSANTGELFF
TGTGCCAGCTCACCAAGGTCTAGCGCCAACACCGGGGAGCTGTTTTTT
>TRBV15|15|TRBD1|TRBJ2-5|.
CATSRVRGPGETQYF
TGTGCCACCAGCAGAGTCAGGGGGCCTGGGGAGACCCAGTACTTC
>TRBV19|16|TRBD1|TRBJ1-1|few
CASSTQPQGAGTEAFF
TGTGCCAGTAGTACCCAACCACAGGGGGCAGGTACTGAAGCTTTCTTT
>TRBV24-1|17|TRBD2|TRBJ2-3|.
CATSDRRGGRSTDTQYF
TGTGCCACCAGTGATCGCCGGGGGGGCCGTAGCACAGATACGCAGTATTTT
>TRBV25-1|15|TRBD1|TRBJ2-7|.
CASSAGRTGGHEQYF
TGTGCCAGCAGTGCCGGCAGGACAGGGGGCCACGAGCAGTACTTC
>TRBV24-1|15|.|TRBJ2-3|.
CATSDGRGVGDTQYF
TGTGCCACCAGTGATGGCAGGGGGGTCGGGGATACGCAGTATTTT
>TRBV7-3|13|.|TRBJ1-1|.
CASSLGANTEAFF
TGTGCCAGCAGCTTAGGGGCGAACACTGAAGCTTTCTTT
>TRBV3-1/TRBV3-2|19|TRBD1|TRBJ1-3|once
CASSQGRATGGARGNTIYF
TGTGCCAGCAGCCAAGGGCGTGCTACAGGGGGCGCGCGGGGAAACACCATATATTTT
>TRBV7-2|15|TRBD1|TRBJ1-4|.
CASSRRTGGNEKLFF
TGTGCCAGCAGCAGGAGGACAGGGGGCAATGAAAAACTGTTTTTT